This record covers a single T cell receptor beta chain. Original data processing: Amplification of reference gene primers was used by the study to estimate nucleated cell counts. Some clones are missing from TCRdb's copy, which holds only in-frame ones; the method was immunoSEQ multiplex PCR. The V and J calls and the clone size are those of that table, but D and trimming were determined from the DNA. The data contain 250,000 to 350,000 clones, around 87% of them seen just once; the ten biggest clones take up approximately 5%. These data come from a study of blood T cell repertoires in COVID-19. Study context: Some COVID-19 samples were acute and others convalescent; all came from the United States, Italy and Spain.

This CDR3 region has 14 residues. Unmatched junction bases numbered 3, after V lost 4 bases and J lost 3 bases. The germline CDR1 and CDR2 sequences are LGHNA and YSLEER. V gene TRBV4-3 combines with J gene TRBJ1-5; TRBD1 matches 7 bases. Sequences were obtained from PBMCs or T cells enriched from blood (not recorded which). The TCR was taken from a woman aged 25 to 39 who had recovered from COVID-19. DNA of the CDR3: TGCGCCAGCAGCCTGGGGACAGACAATCAGCCCCAGCATTTT. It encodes CASSLGTDNQPQHF.